This TCR beta chain was identified in a study of control samples from healthy donors and cancer patients. Generated by immunoSEQ multiplex PCR, the TCRdb table keeps only in-frame clones and is missing some. The sample has 100,000 to 150,000 clones; about nine tenths are singletons. CDR1 and CDR2 (germline): ENHRY, SYGVKD. The CDR3 length is 14 residues. V shed 11 bases, J shed 3 bases, and the junction held 8 bases outside the gene matches. The receptor was derived from a man aged 18-30 years in good health. V and J are TRBV10-3 and TRBJ2-3; 10 bases fit TRBD1. The sequenced sample consisted of blood. CDR3 region: CASDRGRVTDTQYF. As DNA, the CDR3 is TGTGCCTCCGACAGGGGGCGCGTGACAGATACGCAGTATTTT.